These 28 T cell receptor beta chains were sequenced from one sample in a study of T cell responses to AZD1222 COVID-19 vaccine. Measured with immunoSEQ multiplex PCR; TCRdb has only the in-frame clones, and not every one. The repertoire holds roughly 200,000 clones, with about 86% as singletons. The sequencing here drew on peripheral blood, taken on day 0 of AZD1222 vaccination. The source is an adult in good health.

This sequence joins TRBV18 and TRBJ1-2; unclear D gene. The ends were cut back, 3 bases at V and 4 bases at J, with 9 bases in the middle. The CDR3 length is 13 residues. Per the germline V gene, CDR1 is KGHSH and CDR2 is LQKENI. The CDR3 region has the DNA TGTGCCAGCTCACCTTCCGGGAGCTATGGCTACACCTTC. Protein sequence: CASSPSGSYGYTF. Full variable domain (missing parts from reference TRBV18 and TRBJ1-2): NAGVMQNPRHLVRRRGQEARLRCSPMKGHSHVYWYRQLPEEGLKFMVYLQKENIIDESGMPKERFSAEFPKEGPSILRIQQVVRGDSAAYFCASSPSGSYGYTFGSGTRLTVV.

The genes are TRBV5-1 and TRBJ2-3; 7 nucleotides agree with TRBD2. The CDR3 covers 14 residues. V shed 4 bases, J shed 3 bases, and the junction held 5 bases outside the gene matches. Germline V gene sequence: CDR1 SGHRS, CDR2 YFSETQ. DNA of the CDR3: TGCGCCAGCAGCGGCGGGAGAGGGACAGATACGCAGTATTTT. This codes for CASSGGRGTDTQYF.

This sequence joins TRBV29-1 and TRBJ2-7; a weak D match, TRBD1 (5 bases). Germline V gene sequence: CDR1 SQVTM, CDR2 ANQGSEA. Trimming left V 4 bases short and J 1 base short, with 11 bases between. The CDR3 extends over 13 amino acids. This CDR3 reads CSVVGYRSYEQYF. The CDR3 nucleotides are TGCAGCGTTGTGGGGTACAGGTCCTACGAGCAGTACTTC.

The chain has TRBV7-2 and TRBJ1-5; 8 nucleotides align to TRBD1. The V segment lost 3 bases and the J segment 7 bases; nucleotides outside the gene matches: 5. The CDR3 totals 14 residues. Germline loops: CDR1 SGHTA, CDR2 FQGNSA. This CDR3 reads CASSLKTGVQPQHF. The CDR3 DNA reads TGTGCCAGCAGCTTGAAGACAGGGGTACAGCCCCAGCATTTT.

The chain uses TRBV10-1 and TRBJ2-1, with TRBD1 matching 7 bases. Germline trimming cut 6 bases from V and 12 bases from J; bases unmatched to any gene: 14. CDR3 length: 14 amino acids. CDR1 and CDR2 from the germline V gene are WNHNN and SYGVQD (reference sequence). The CDR3 DNA follows: TGCGCCAGCAGCCCGGGACAGCCCTCGTCCGGGCAGTTCTTC. Its translation is CASSPGQPSSGQFF.

This rearrangement joins TRBV5-1 to TRBJ2-1; possibly TRBD1 or TRBD2 for D (5 bases each). The CDR3 consists of 14 residues. Germline V gene data show CDR1 as SGHRS and CDR2 as YFSETQ. Trimming shortened V by 2 bases and J by 3 bases, and 9 bases separated the two germline ends. CDR3 DNA sequence: TGCGCCAGCAGCTTAGGGACCAACTACAATGAGCAGTTCTTC. This sequence encodes CASSLGTNYNEQFF.

The V gene is TRBV5-5, the J gene TRBJ2-7; 8 bases fit TRBD1. The V gene end was trimmed by 0 bases and the J gene end by 5 bases; junction bases not matched to a gene: 4. This CDR3 is built from 14 residues. CDR1 and CDR2 (germline): SGHKS, YYEKEE (reference sequence). Written as DNA, the CDR3 is TGTGCCAGCAGCTTGGGGGGACAGGCCCACGAGCAGTACTTC. Translated, it gives CASSLGGQAHEQYF.

Comment on this clone: Distinct nucleotide sequences in the sample also encode this CDR3. The chain uses TRBV30 and TRBJ2-7; D tentatively reads TRBD1 or TRBD2 (5 bases each). There are 11 residues in the CDR3. V shed 3 bases and J shed 4 bases, with 7 bases lying between them. CDR1 and CDR2 (germline): GTSNPN, SVGIG (reference sequence). The CDR3 DNA reads as TGTGCCTGGAGGAGGGGTTACGAGCAGTACTTC. It specifies CAWRRGYEQYF.

V and J are TRBV28 and TRBJ2-3; TRBD2 matches at 7 bases. This CDR3 has 15 amino acids. The junction had 7 bases not matched to a gene; V was cut back by 5 bases and J by 2 bases. CDR1 is MDHEN and CDR2 is SYDVKM in the germline V gene. The CDR3 bases are TGTGCCAGCAGTGTAGGGCTAGCGGACACAGATACGCAGTATTTT. Translated: CASSVGLADTDTQYF.

The CDR3 loop is CASSQPRGREKLFF. Here the CDR3 DNA reads TGCGCCAGCAGCCAACCCAGGGGGAGGGAAAAACTGTTTTTT. V gene TRBV4-1 combines with J gene TRBJ1-4, with 7 bases lining up with TRBD1. CDR3 length equals 14 residues. CDR1 is MGHRA, CDR2 YSYEKL, per germline. J was trimmed by 8 bases and V by 2 bases; bases with no gene match: 5.

The chain links TRBV19 to TRBJ1-2, with no clear D. This CDR3 is 16 amino acids long. Looked up from germline, CDR1 is LNHDA and CDR2 is SQIVND (reference sequence). V lost 3 bases and J 6 bases, leaving 20 bases between the germline ends. CDR3 in amino acids: CASSISVLRHLNGYTF. The CDR3, as DNA: TGTGCCAGTAGTATTTCGGTTCTGCGACATTTAAATGGCTACACCTTC.

This sequence joins TRBV19 and TRBJ2-1, with D possibly called TRBD1 or TRBD2 (6 bases each). V was clipped by 5 bases and J by 6 bases, with 20 bases between them. This CDR3 spans 16 amino acids. CDR1 and CDR2 (germline): LNHDA, SQIVND (reference sequence). CDR3 in DNA: TGTGCCAGTAGTCGAGCCGGGGGACAAAGAGGCAATGAGCAGTTCTTC. Amino acid sequence: CASSRAGGQRGNEQFF.

The chain is built from TRBV5-5 and TRBJ1-3; D call uncertain. The CDR3 loop spans 14 amino acids. Trimming left V 0 bases short and J 3 bases short, with 7 bases between. From germline, CDR1 is SGHKS and CDR2 YYEKEE (reference sequence). In DNA, the CDR3 is TGTGCCAGCAGCTTGGGTGGCCTTGGAAACACCATATATTTT. This gives the protein CASSLGGLGNTIYF.

The V call is TRBV3-1 (or the pseudogene TRBV3-2), the J call TRBJ2-3; 7 bases fit TRBD1. The V segment lost 0 bases and the J segment 0 bases; nucleotides outside the gene matches: 6. CDR3 length: 17 amino acids. Germline assignment: CDR1 LGHDT and CDR2 YNNKEL (reference sequence). DNA of the CDR3: TGTGCCAGCAGCCAAGAGCTGGGACAGATAAGCACAGATACGCAGTATTTT. It codes for CASSQELGQISTDTQYF.

This clone was detected only a few times. V gene TRBV14 combines with J gene TRBJ1-2; D is unresolved. Trimming took 1 base from V and 4 from J, leaving 7 bases between them. The CDR3 sequence is 13 residues long. The V gene's germline CDR1 is SGHDN and CDR2 FVKESK. The CDR3 is CASSQGRIYGYTF. CDR3 coding DNA: TGTGCCAGCAGCCAAGGACGGATCTATGGCTACACCTTC.

Regarding this clone: The same CDR3 also results from other DNA sequences found in this sample. The gene calls are TRBV14 and TRBJ1-1; D is unresolved. From germline, CDR1 is SGHDN and CDR2 FVKESK. The V end lost 4 bases, the J end lost 4 bases, and 13 bases lay between the germline ends. The CDR3 contains 14 residues. The CDR3: CASSPDREGTEAFF. CDR3 nucleotides: TGTGCCAGCAGCCCGGATCGGGAAGGCACTGAAGCTTTCTTT.

The chain joins TRBV28 to TRBJ2-7; D unresolved. This CDR3 spans 12 amino acids. V was clipped by 1 base and J by 6 bases, with 7 bases between them. CDR1 is MDHEN, CDR2 SYDVKM, per germline. The CDR3 is CASSLYTSEQYF. CDR3 DNA: TGTGCCAGCAGTTTATACACTTCCGAGCAGTACTTC.

V gene TRBV9 combines with J gene TRBJ2-2; the D gene is possibly TRBD2 (6 bases). This CDR3 has 14 residues. Germline-derived CDR1 and CDR2 are SGDLS and YYNGEE. V lost 0 bases and J lost 3, with 6 bases in between. The CDR3 region is CASSVGGDTGELFF. CDR3 sequence (DNA): TGTGCCAGCAGCGTAGGGGGGGACACCGGGGAGCTGTTTTTT.

The chain has TRBV7-2 and TRBJ1-2; 8 bases fit TRBD1. With 3 bases clipped from V and 7 bases from J, the junction kept 4 bases outside the gene matches. Per the germline V gene, CDR1 is SGHTA and CDR2 is FQGNSA. CDR3 length: 13 residues. The CDR3 nucleotides read TGTGCCAGCAGCTTGGACAGGGTTGGTGGCTACACCTTC. It codes for CASSLDRVGGYTF.

This clone was seen a few times. This chain links TRBV7-9 with TRBJ1-2; 7 positions agree with TRBD1. CDR1 and CDR2 (germline): SEHNR, FQNEAQ (reference sequence). There are 15 residues in the CDR3. The V segment lost 2 bases and the J segment 5 bases; nucleotides outside the gene matches: 8. CDR3 in amino acids: CASSLSSGTVYGYTF. In nucleotides, the CDR3 is TGTGCCAGCAGCTTATCGTCCGGGACAGTATATGGCTACACCTTC.

This rearrangement joins TRBV2 to TRBJ1-1, with 7 bases that match TRBD1. This CDR3 comprises 16 residues. V dropped 4 bases and J dropped 1; count of bases not matched to a gene: 9. Looked up from germline, CDR1 is SNHLY and CDR2 is FYNNEI. Here the CDR3 DNA reads TGTGCCAGCAGTGCCCCCACCAGGGGGGCGAACACTGAAGCTTTCTTT. The encoded protein is CASSAPTRGANTEAFF.

This clone was found a few times. V usage is TRBV3-1 (or the pseudogene TRBV3-2) and J usage is TRBJ1-1; D uncertain. The V gene lost 4 bases and the J gene lost 9 bases, with 15 bases spanning the gap. The germline V gene encodes CDR1 LGHDT and CDR2 YNNKEL (reference sequence). The CDR3 has 13 amino acids. The CDR3 DNA sequence: TGTGCCAGCAGCCCCCAATTAGACGGAAAAGCTTTCTTT. Its translation is CASSPQLDGKAFF.

The V gene is TRBV5-4, the J gene TRBJ2-2; D possibly corresponds to TRBD2 (7 bases). CDR1 and CDR2 from the germline V gene are SGHNT and YYREEE (reference sequence). Trimming cost V 4 bases and J 6 bases, with 13 bases left between them. The CDR3 covers 14 residues. In nucleotides, the CDR3 is TGTGCCAGCAGCGACCGGGGGGCTCCCGGGGAGCTGTTTTTT. Protein sequence: CASSDRGAPGELFF. Drawing the rest from reference TRBV5-4 and TRBJ2-2, the complete variable domain is ETGVTQSPTHLIKTRGQQVTLRCSSQSGHNTVSWYQQALGQGPQFIFQYYREEENGRGNFPPRFSGLQFPNYSSELNVNALELDDSALYLCASSDRGAPGELFFGEGSRLTVL.

The chain carries TRBV15 and TRBJ2-2; D uncertain. The V end lost 3 bases, the J end lost 4 bases, and 6 bases lay between the germline ends. The CDR3 spans 13 residues. Germline V gives CDR1 LNHNV, CDR2 YYDKDF (reference sequence). CDR3 loop: CATSRLATGELFF. The DNA for the CDR3 is TGTGCCACCAGCAGGCTCGCCACCGGGGAGCTGTTTTTT.

This clone has a handful of counts. The chain couples TRBV6-6 to TRBJ1-2, with TRBD1 as a possible D gene (5 bases). Trimming removed 5 bases from V and 0 bases from J, with 22 bases in between. This CDR3 contains 18 residues. Germline CDR1 MNHNY, CDR2 SVGAGI (reference sequence). As DNA, the CDR3 is TGTGCCAGCAGTCCCGAGTCCAACGGGGGTCCTGCTAACTATGGCTACACCTTC. This gives the protein CASSPESNGGPANYGYTF.

V and J are TRBV3-1 (or the pseudogene TRBV3-2) and TRBJ2-7; 10 bases line up with TRBD1. CDR3 size: 15 residues. With 0 bases clipped from V and 4 bases from J, the junction kept 3 bases outside the gene matches. Germline CDR1 reads LGHDT; CDR2 reads YNNKEL (reference sequence). CDR3 in amino acids: CASSQDGTGAYEQYF. CDR3 bases: TGTGCCAGCAGCCAAGACGGGACAGGGGCGTACGAGCAGTACTTC.

The chain employs TRBV20-1 and TRBJ1-3; D is undetermined. The CDR3 has 11 amino acids. Germline-derived CDR1 and CDR2 are DFQATT and SNEGSKA (reference sequence). With 8 bases removed from V and 7 bases from J, the gap between germline ends came to 12 bases. The chain's CDR3 is CSSMWRNTIYF. The DNA of the CDR3 is TGCAGTTCGATGTGGCGGAACACCATATATTTT.

The V gene is TRBV3-1 (or the pseudogene TRBV3-2), the J gene TRBJ2-7; unclear D gene. Trimming pared 1 base from V and 3 bases from J, leaving 10 bases between. CDR1 and CDR2 (germline): LGHDT, YNNKEL (reference sequence). The CDR3 consists of 14 residues. CDR3 loop: CASSQVGVSYEQYF. The CDR3 DNA reads TGTGCCAGCAGCCAAGTAGGTGTTAGCTACGAGCAGTACTTC.